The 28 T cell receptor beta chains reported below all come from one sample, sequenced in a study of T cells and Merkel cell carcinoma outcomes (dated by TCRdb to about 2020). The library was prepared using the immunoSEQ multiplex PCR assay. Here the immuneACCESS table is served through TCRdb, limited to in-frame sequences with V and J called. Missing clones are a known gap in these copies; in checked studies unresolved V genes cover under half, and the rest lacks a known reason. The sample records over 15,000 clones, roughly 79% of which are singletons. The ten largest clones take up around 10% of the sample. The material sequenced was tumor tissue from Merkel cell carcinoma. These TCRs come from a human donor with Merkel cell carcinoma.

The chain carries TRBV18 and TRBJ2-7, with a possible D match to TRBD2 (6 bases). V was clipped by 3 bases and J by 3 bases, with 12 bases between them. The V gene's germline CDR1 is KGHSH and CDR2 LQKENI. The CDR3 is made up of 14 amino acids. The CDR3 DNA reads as TGTGCCAGCTCACCGCCGGGACTCTACTACGAGCAGTACTTC. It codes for CASSPPGLYYEQYF. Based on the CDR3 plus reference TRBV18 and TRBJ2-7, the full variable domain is NAGVMQNPRHLVRRRGQEARLRCSPMKGHSHVYWYRQLPEEGLKFMVYLQKENIIDESGMPKERFSAEFPKEGPSILRIQQVVRGDSAAYFCASSPPGLYYEQYFGPGTRLTVT.

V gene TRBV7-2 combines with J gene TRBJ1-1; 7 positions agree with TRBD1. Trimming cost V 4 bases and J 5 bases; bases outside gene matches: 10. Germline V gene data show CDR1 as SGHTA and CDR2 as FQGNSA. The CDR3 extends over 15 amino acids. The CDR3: CASSSGGGLGTEAFF. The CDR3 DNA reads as TGTGCCAGCAGCTCAGGGGGGGGGCTCGGAACTGAAGCTTTCTTT.

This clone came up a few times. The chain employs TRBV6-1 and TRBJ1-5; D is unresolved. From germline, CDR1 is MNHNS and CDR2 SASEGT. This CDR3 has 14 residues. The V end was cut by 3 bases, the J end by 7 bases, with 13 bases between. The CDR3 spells CASSELTVNQPQHF. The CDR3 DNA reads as TGTGCCAGCAGTGAGCTAACGGTTAACCAGCCCCAGCATTTT.

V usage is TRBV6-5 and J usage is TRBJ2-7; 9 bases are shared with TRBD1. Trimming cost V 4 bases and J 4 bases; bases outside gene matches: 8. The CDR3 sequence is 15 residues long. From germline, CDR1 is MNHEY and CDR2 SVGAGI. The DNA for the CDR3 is TGTGCCAGCAGTTCCCCCGGGACAGGGTTTTACGAGCAGTACTTC. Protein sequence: CASSSPGTGFYEQYF.

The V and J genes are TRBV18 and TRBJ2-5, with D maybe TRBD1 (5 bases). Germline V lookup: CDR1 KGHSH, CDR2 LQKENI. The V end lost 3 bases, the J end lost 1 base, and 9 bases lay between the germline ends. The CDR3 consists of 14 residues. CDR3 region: CASSPGQFQETQYF. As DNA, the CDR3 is TGTGCCAGCTCACCGGGGCAGTTCCAAGAGACCCAGTACTTC.

The CDR3 region has the DNA TGTGCCAGCAGATACTCTGGGGCCAACGTCCTGACTTTC. It is translated as CASRYSGANVLTF. The chain links TRBV28 to TRBJ2-6; no definite D call. Per the germline V gene, CDR1 is MDHEN and CDR2 is SYDVKM. This CDR3 spans 13 amino acids. Trimming pared 6 bases from V and 0 bases from J, leaving 3 bases between.

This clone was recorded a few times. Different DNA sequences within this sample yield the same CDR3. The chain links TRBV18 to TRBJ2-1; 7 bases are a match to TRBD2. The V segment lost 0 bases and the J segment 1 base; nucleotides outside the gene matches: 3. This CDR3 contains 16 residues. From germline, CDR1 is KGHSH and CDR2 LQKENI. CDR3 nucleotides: TGTGCCAGCTCACCACCGACGGGAGGATCCTACAATGAGCAGTTCTTC. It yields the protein CASSPPTGGSYNEQFF.

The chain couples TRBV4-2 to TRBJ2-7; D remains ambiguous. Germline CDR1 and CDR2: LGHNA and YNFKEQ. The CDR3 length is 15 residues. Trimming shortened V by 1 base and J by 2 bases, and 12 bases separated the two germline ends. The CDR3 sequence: CASSQVGGTAYEQYF. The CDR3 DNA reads TGTGCCAGCAGCCAAGTTGGTGGAACCGCCTACGAGCAGTACTTC.

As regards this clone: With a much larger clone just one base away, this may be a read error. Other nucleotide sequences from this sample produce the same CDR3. The CDR3 DNA reads TGTGCCAGCAGCTTAGAAGGGGCGCGCACTGAAGCTTTCTTT. Translation: CASSLEGARTEAFF. The chain uses TRBV7-3 and TRBJ1-1, with D tentatively TRBD1 (5 bases). This CDR3 spans 14 amino acids. Trimming took off 2 bases at V and 4 bases at J, with 11 bases between the two ends. CDR1 and CDR2 from the germline V gene are SGHTA and FQGTGA.

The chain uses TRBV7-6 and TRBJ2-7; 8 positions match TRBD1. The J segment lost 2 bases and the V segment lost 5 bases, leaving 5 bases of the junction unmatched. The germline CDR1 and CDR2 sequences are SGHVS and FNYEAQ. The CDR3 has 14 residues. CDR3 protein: CASSAGTGPYEQYF. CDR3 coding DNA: TGTGCCAGCAGCGCCGGGACAGGCCCCTACGAGCAGTACTTC.

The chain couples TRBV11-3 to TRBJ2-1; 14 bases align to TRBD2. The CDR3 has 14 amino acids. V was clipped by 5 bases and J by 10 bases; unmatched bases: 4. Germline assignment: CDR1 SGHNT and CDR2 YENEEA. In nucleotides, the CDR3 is TGTGCCAGCAGCGCCAGGACTAGCGGGGGGGAGCAGTTCTTC. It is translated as CASSARTSGGEQFF.

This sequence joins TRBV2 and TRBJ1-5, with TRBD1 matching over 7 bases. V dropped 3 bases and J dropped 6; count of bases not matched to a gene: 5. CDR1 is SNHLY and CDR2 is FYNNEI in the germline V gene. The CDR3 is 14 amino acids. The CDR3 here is CASSEGQFGQPQHF. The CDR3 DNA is TGTGCCAGCAGTGAGGGACAGTTCGGTCAGCCCCAGCATTTT.

CDR3 nucleotide sequence: TGTGCCAGCAGTTCGGCTTCCCTTGGTGGACAGCCCCAGCATTTT. Encoded protein: CASSSASLGGQPQHF. The rearrangement uses TRBV28 and TRBJ1-5; D call uncertain. V lost 4 bases, J lost 7 bases, and 17 bases lay in between. The CDR3 covers 15 residues. Germline V gene sequence: CDR1 MDHEN, CDR2 SYDVKM. The whole variable domain, remainder taken from reference TRBV28 and TRBJ1-5, is DVKVTQSSRYLVKRTGEKVFLECVQDMDHENMFWYRQDPGLGLRLIYFSYDVKMKEKGDIPEGYSVSREKKERFSLILESASTNQTSMYLCASSSASLGGQPQHFGDGTRLSIL.

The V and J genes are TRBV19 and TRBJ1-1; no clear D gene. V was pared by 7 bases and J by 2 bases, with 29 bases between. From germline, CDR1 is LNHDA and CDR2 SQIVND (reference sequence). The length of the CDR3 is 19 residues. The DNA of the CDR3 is TGTGCCAGTACCCCCGGCGGAGGCCGAGGCGGACCTATAAACACTGAAGCTTTCTTT. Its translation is CASTPGGGRGGPINTEAFF.

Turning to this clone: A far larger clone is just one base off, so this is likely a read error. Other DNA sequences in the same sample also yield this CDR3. The CDR3: CASSSGGGINEQYF. CDR3 nucleotides: TGTGCCAGCAGCTCCGGAGGGGGAATCAACGAGCAGTACTTT. This chain connects TRBV7-9 to TRBJ2-7; either TRBD1 or TRBD2 may fit D (6 bases each). Germline CDR1 reads SEHNR; CDR2 reads FQNEAQ (reference sequence). This CDR3 is built from 14 residues.

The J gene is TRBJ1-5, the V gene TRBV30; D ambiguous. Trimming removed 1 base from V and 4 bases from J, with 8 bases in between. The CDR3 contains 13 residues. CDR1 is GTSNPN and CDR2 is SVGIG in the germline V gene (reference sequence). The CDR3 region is CAWSGTDNQPQHF. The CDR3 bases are TGTGCCTGGAGTGGAACGGATAATCAGCCCCAGCATTTT.

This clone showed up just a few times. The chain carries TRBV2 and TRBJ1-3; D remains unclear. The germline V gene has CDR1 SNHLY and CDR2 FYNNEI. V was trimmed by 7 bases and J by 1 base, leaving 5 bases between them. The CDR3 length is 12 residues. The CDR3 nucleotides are TGTGCCAGCATGATGTCTGGAAACACCATATATTTT. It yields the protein CASMMSGNTIYF.

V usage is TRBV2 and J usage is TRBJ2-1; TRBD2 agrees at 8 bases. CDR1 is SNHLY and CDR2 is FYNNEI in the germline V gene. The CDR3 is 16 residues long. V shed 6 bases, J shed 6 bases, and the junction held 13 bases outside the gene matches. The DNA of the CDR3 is TGTGCCAGCAGCGCCTCTCCCGGGAGGGATCTCAATGAGCAGTTCTTC. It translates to CASSASPGRDLNEQFF.

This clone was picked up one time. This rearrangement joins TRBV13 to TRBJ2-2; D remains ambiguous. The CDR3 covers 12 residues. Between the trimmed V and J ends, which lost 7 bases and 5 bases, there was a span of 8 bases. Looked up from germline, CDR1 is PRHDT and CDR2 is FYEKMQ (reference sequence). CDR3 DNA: TGTGCCAGCAACCCCCGAACCGGGGAGCTGTTTTTT. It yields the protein CASNPRTGELFF.

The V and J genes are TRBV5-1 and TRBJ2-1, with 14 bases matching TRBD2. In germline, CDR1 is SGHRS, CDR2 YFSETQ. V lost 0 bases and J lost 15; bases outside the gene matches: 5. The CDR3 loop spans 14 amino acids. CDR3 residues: CASSLGTSGRMPFF. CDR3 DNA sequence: TGCGCCAGCAGCTTGGGGACTAGCGGGAGGATGCCGTTCTTC.

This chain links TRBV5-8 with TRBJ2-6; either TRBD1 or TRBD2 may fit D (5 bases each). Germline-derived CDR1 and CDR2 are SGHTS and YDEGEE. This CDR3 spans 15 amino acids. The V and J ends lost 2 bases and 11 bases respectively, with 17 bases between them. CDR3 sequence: CASSFISGARDVLTF. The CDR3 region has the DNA TGTGCCAGCAGCTTCATTTCCGGGGCCAGGGACGTCCTGACTTTC.

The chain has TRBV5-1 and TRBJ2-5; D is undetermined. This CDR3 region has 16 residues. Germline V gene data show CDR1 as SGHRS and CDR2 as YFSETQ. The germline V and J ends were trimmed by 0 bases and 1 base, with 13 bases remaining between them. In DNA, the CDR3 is TGCGCCAGCAGCTTGGGGCCCCTGGGGTTCCAAGAGACCCAGTACTTC. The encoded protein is CASSLGPLGFQETQYF.

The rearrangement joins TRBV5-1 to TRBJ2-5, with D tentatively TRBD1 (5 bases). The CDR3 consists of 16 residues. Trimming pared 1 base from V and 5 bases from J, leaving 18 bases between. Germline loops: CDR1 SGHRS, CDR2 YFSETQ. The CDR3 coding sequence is TGCGCCAGCAGCTTGAATCCCTTGGGGCAGAAGGAGACCCAGTACTTC. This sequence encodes CASSLNPLGQKETQYF. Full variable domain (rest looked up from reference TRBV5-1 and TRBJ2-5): KAGVTQTPRYLIKTRGQQVTLSCSPISGHRSVSWYQQTPGQGLQFLFEYFSETQRNKGNFPGRFSGRQFSNSRSEMNVSTLELGDSALYLCASSLNPLGQKETQYFGPGTRLLVL.

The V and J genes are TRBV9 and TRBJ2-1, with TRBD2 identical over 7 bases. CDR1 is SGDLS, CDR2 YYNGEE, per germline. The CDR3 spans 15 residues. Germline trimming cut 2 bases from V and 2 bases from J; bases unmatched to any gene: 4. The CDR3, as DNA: TGTGCCAGCAGCGTGGCGGGGGAAGCCTACAATGAGCAGTTCTTC. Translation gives CASSVAGEAYNEQFF. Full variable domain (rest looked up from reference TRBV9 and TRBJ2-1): DSGVTQTPKHLITATGQRVTLRCSPRSGDLSVYWYQQSLDQGLQFLIQYYNGEERAKGNILERFSAQQFPDLHSELNLSSLELGDSALYFCASSVAGEAYNEQFFGPGTRLTVL.

The CDR3 region has the DNA TGTGCCAGCACGGGGGGCGCGGGGACTGAAGCTTTCTTT. The encoded protein is CASTGGAGTEAFF. The rearrangement joins TRBV28 to TRBJ1-1; maybe TRBD1 (6 bases). CDR3 length equals 13 residues. Germline assignment: CDR1 MDHEN and CDR2 SYDVKM. The V gene lost 7 bases and the J gene lost 5 bases, with 14 bases spanning the gap.

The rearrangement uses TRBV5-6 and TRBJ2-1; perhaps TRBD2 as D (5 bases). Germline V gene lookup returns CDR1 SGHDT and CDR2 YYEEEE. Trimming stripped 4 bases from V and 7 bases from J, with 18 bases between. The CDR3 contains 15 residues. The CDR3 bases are TGTGCCAGCAGCAAGAGAGGGCGAATGTTAAATGAGCAGTTCTTC. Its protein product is CASSKRGRMLNEQFF.

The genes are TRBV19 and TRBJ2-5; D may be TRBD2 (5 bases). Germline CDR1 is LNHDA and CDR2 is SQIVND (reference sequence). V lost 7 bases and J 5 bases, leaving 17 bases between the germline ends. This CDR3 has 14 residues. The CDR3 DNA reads TGTGCCAGTACCTCATCCGGGGTGAAGGAGACCCAGTACTTC. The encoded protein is CASTSSGVKETQYF.

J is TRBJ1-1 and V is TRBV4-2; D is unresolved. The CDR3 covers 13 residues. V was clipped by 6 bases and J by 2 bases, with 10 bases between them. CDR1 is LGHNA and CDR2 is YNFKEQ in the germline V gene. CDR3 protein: CASSDADNTEAFF. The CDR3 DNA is TGTGCCAGCAGTGATGCGGATAACACTGAAGCTTTCTTT.